This T cell receptor beta chain was retrieved from a study of blood T cell repertoires in COVID-19. About the study: The samples span acute and convalescent COVID-19 from the United States, Italy and Spain.

The CDR3 is 16 residues long. The V segment lost 2 bases and the J segment 4 bases; nucleotides outside the gene matches: 10. CDR1 is MNHEY, CDR2 SVGEGT, per germline. Profiling relied on immunoSEQ multiplex PCR, and the TCRdb table lists in-frame clones only, not all of them. This table has hundreds of thousands of clones, 84% appearing once. Sequencing was performed on PBMCs or T cells enriched from blood (not recorded which). The chain links TRBV6-2 or TRBV6-3 to TRBJ1-1, with 7 bases identical to TRBD1. The sequence was obtained from a woman between 40 and 50 years old who had recovered from COVID-19. CDR3 residues: CASSYLLTGVGTEAFF. CDR3 DNA: TGTGCCAGCAGTTACCTTTTAACAGGGGTTGGCACTGAAGCTTTCTTT.